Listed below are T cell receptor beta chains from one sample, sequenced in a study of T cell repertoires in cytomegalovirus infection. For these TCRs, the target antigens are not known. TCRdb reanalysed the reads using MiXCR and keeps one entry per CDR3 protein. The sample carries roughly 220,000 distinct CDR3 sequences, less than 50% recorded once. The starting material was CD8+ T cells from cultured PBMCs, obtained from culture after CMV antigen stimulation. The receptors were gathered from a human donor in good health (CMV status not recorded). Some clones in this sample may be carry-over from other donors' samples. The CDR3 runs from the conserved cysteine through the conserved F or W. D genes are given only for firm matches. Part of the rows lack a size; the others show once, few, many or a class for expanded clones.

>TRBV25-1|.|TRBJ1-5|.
TGTGCCAGCAGTGAATACAGCTATAGCAATCAGTCCCAGCATTTT
CASSEYSYSNQSQHF
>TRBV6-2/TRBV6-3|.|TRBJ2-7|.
TGTGCCAGCAGTTGGATCTCCTCGGAAGACGAGCAGTACTTC
CASSWISSEDEQYF
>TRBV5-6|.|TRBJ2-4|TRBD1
TGTGCCAGCAGCTTGGAGGTTCGGGACAGGGTAGACATTCAGTACTTC
CASSLEVRDRVDIQYF
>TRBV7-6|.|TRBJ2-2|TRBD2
TGTGCCAGCAGCCCGGGACTAGCGGGAGGGCTTGGCACCGGGGAGCTGTTTTTT
CASSPGLAGGLGTGELFF
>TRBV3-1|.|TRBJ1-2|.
TGTGCCAGCAGCCAAGATCGAGGCAGGCAGTATGGCTACACCTTC
CASSQDRGRQYGYTF
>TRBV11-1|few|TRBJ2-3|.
TGTGCCAGCAGCTTATATCTCAGGGTCGCAGATACGCAGTATTTT
CASSLYLRVADTQYF
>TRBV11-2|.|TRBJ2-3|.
TGTGCCAGCAGCTCCGGAGGTAGCTCCACAGATACGCAGTATTTT
CASSSGGSSTDTQYF
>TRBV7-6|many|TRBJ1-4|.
TGTGCCAGCAGCTTAGTGCTTGCAACTAATGAAAAACTGTTTTTT
CASSLVLATNEKLFF
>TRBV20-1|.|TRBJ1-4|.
TGCAGTGCTAGAGCCCCTGTCCACGGGCATGAAAAACTGTTTTTT
CSARAPVHGHEKLFF
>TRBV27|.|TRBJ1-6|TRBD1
TGTGCCAGCCATGGGACAGGGCAGGGATCACCCCTCCACTTT
CASHGTGQGSPLHF
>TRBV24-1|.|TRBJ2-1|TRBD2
TGTGCCACCAGTGAAAAGGGACTAGCGGGGCTCCAGAATGAGCAGTTCTTC
CATSEKGLAGLQNEQFF
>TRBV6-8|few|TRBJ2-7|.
TGTGCCAGCAGTTACCAGGACAGTTCCTACGAGCAGTACTTC
CASSYQDSSYEQYF
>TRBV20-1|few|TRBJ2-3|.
TGCAGTGCGCCCCCCGCGGAGGGCTATACGCAGTATTTT
CSAPPAEGYTQYF
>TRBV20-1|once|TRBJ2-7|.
TGCAGTGCTACGGACGGCTACGAGCAGTACTTC
CSATDGYEQYF
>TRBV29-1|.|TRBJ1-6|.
TGCAGCGTTGAAGATAACGGAAATTCACCCCTCCACTTT
CSVEDNGNSPLHF
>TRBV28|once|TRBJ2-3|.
TGTGCCAGCAGTTTAGAACAGTACACAGATACGCAGTATTTT
CASSLEQYTDTQYF
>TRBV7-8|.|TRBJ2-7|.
TGTGTCAGCAGCTTAGTTAGGAGTTCCAGCTCCTACGAGCAGTACTTC
CVSSLVRSSSSYEQYF
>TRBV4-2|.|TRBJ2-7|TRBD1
TGTGCCAGCAGCCAAGATCTAGGGACAGGGATCTACGAGCAGTACTTC
CASSQDLGTGIYEQYF
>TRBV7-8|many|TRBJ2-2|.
TGTGCCAGCAGTCCTTTGTCCGGGACATCCAGGGCCGGGGAGCTGTTTTTT
CASSPLSGTSRAGELFF
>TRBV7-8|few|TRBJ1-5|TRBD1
TGTGCCAGCAGCTTAGACTTTGGGACAGGGAGAAATCAGCCCCAGCATTTT
CASSLDFGTGRNQPQHF
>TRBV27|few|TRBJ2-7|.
TGTGCCAGCAGTATAGGGACGGCTTCCTACGAGCAGTACTTC
CASSIGTASYEQYF
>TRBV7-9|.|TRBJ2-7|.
TGTGCCAGCAGCTTTATACTTCCAGTGGGAGCCCACTACGAGCAGTACTTC
CASSFILPVGAHYEQYF
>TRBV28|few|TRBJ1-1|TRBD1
TGTGCCAGCAGTTTAGCTGGACAGGTGAACACTGAAGCTTTCTTT
CASSLAGQVNTEAFF
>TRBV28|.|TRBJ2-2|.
TGTGCCACCGCTCCCCGGAAGAGGACCTCGAACACCGGGGAGCTGTTTTTT
CATAPRKRTSNTGELFF
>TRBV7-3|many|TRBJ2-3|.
TGTGCCAGCAGCTTAACTAGCGGCGTAACAGATACGCAGTATTTT
CASSLTSGVTDTQYF
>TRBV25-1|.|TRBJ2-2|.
TGTGCCAGCAGTGAATCTAACACCCCCGGTTCGGTGCTGTTTTTT
CASSESNTPGSVLFF
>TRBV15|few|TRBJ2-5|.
TGTGCCACCAGCAGAGACAGGGACATAGAGACCCAGTACTTC
CATSRDRDIETQYF
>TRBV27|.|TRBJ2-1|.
TGTGCCAGCAGTTTAGCTCCGAGGCAATTATGGAGCAATGAGCAGTTCTTC
CASSLAPRQLWSNEQFF
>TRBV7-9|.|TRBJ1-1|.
TGTGCCGTCAAGGTACAGGCGGACACTGAAGCTTTCTTT
CAVKVQADTEAFF
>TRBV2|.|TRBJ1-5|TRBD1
TGTGCCAGCAGGAGGGACAGGAGCAATCAGCCCCAGCATTTT
CASRRDRSNQPQHF
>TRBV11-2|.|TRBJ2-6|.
TGTGCCAGCAGCTTAAGGGGGGCCTTCTCTGGGGCCAACGTCCTGACTTTC
CASSLRGAFSGANVLTF
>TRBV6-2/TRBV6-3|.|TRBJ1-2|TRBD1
TGTGCCAGCAGAACAGGGGATGGCTACACCTTC
CASRTGDGYTF
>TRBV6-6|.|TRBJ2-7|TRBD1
TGTGCCAGCAGCTCGGGACAGGGGGTTTCATACGAGCAGTACTTC
CASSSGQGVSYEQYF
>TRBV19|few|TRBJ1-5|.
TGTGCCAGTAGTTTCAACATGGGACGCAATCAGCCCCAGCATTTT
CASSFNMGRNQPQHF
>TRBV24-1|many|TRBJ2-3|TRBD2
TGTGCCACCAGTGACCCGGGACTACCTAGCACAGATACGCAGTATTTT
CATSDPGLPSTDTQYF
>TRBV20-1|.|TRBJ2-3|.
TGCAGTGCTAGTCCCGGCACAGATACGCAGTATTTT
CSASPGTDTQYF
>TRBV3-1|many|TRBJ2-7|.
TGTGCCAGCAGCCAAGTATCAGGTTCTTCGTACGAGCAGTACTTC
CASSQVSGSSYEQYF
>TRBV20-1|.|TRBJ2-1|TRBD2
TGCAGTGCTAGGTCCCGGGTAGCGGGAGGGCCCAGGTCTTACAATGAGCAGTTCTTC
CSARSRVAGGPRSYNEQFF
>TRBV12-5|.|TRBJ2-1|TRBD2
TGTGCTAGTGACGACCCGGGGGGGCCGTACAATGAGAAGTTCTTC
CASDDPGGPYNEKFF
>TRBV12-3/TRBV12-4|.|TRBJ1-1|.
TGTGCCAGCAGTCATCCCGGGACAATGGGGTGGACTGAAGCTTTCTTT
CASSHPGTMGWTEAFF
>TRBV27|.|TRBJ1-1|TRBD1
TGTGCCAGTCTCCCGGGGACAGGCGTCGGGCGTGCTGAAGCTTTCTTT
CASLPGTGVGRAEAFF
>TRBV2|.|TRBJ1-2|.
TGTGCCAGCAGTGAAGATGGCGGGGGCGGTTTTTATTATGGCTACACCTTC
CASSEDGGGGFYYGYTF
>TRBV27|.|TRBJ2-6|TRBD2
TGTGCCAGCTGCGGGGGAGCTGGGGCCAACGTCCTGACTTTC
CASCGGAGANVLTF
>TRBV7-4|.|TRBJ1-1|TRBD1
TGTGCCAGCAGCTTTACCGGGACAGGGTTGAACACTGAAGCTTTCTTT
CASSFTGTGLNTEAFF
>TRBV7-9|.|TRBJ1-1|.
TGTGCCAGCAGCTCGCAGGAGACTGAAGCTTTCTTT
CASSSQETEAFF
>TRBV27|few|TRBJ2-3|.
TGTGCCAGCAGTTTATCCGTCAGGGTAACAAGCACAGATACGCAGTATTTT
CASSLSVRVTSTDTQYF
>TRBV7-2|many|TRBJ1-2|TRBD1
TGTGCCAGCAGCTTAGCGCGGACAGGCTATGGCTACACCTTC
CASSLARTGYGYTF
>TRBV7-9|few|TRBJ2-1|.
TGTGCCAGCACCCCGACGGGCACCCTGTCCTACAATGAGCAGTTCTTC
CASTPTGTLSYNEQFF